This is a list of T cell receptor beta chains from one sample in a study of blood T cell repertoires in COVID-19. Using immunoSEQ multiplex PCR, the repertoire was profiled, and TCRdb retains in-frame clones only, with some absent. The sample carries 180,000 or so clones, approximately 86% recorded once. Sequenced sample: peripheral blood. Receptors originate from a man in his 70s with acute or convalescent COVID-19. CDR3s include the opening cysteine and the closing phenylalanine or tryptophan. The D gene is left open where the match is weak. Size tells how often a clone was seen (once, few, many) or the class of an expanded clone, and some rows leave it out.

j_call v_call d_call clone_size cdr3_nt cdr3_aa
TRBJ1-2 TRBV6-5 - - TGTGCCAGCAGGGGCAACTCGGATGGCTACACCTTC CASRGNSDGYTF
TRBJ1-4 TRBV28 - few TGTGCCAGCAGTCGCGCTGGGGGCGCTAATGAAAAACTGTTTTTT CASSRAGGANEKLFF
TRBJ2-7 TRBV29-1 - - TGCAGCTGCGGGAATTTCGACGAGCAGTACTTC CSCGNFDEQYF
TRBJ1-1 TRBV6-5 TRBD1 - TGTGCCAGCAGACGGACAGGGTGGGAGGCTTTCTTT CASRRTGWEAFF
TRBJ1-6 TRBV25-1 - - TGTGCCAGCCAACCCAGGGGAAATAATTCACCCCTCCACTTT CASQPRGNNSPLHF
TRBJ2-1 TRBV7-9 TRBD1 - TGTGCCAGCAGCTTTCCGGGACAGGGAAACAATGAGCAGTTCTTC CASSFPGQGNNEQFF
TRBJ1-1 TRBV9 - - TGTGCCAGCAGCGTAGCTATGAACACTGAAGCTTTCTTT CASSVAMNTEAFF
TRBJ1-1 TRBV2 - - TGTGCCAGCAGTGAAAGATGGGGCCAGGGAGCTTTCTTT CASSERWGQGAFF
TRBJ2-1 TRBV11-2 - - TGTGCCAGCAGCACCCGCGGGACCCTCAGCACCTACAATGAGCAGTTCTTC CASSTRGTLSTYNEQFF
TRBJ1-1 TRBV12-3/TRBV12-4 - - - CASSFGGGTFF
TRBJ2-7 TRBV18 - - TGTGCCAGCTCACCTTCACAGGGAAACGAGCAGTACTTC CASSPSQGNEQYF
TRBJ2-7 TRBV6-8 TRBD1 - TGTGCCAGCAGCCCCTTCACGGACAGGGTTGCCTACGAGCAGTACTTC CASSPFTDRVAYEQYF
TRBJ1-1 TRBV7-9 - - TGTGCCAGCAGCTTAGCCCAGGGACACGACTTGAACACTGAAGCTTTCTTT CASSLAQGHDLNTEAFF
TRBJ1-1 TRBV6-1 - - TGTGCCAGCAGTGAAGCTCGGGGATGGACTGAAGCTTTCTTT CASSEARGWTEAFF
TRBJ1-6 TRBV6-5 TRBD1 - TGTGCCAGCAGTTACGGGACAGGGGTCAATTCACCCCTCCACTTT CASSYGTGVNSPLHF
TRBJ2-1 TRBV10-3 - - TGTGCCATCAGCGGCGGCCCTCAGGAGGACAATGAGCAGTTCTTC CAISGGPQEDNEQFF
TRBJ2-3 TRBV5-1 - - TGCGCCAGCAGCTTGGCCAGGGTCAGCACAGATACGCAGTATTTT CASSLARVSTDTQYF
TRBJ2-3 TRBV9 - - TGTGCCAGCAGCACAGACACAGATACGCAGTATTTT CASSTDTDTQYF
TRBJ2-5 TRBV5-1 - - TGCGCCAGCAGCTTCTCTCGCCAAGAGACCCAGTACTTC CASSFSRQETQYF
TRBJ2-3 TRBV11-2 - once TGTGCCAGCAGCTCCACGGGGGTCCTGACAGATACGCAGTATTTT CASSSTGVLTDTQYF
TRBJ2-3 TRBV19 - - TGTGCCAGTAGTATACCGGGGGTGACAGATACGCAGTATTTT CASSIPGVTDTQYF
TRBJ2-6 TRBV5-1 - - TGCGCCAGCAGGCCAGTCAGCTCTGGGGCCAACGTCCTGACTTTC CASRPVSSGANVLTF
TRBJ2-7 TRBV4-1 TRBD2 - TGCGCCAGCAGCTTAGGGACTAGCGGGAGATTGTACGAGCAGTACTTC CASSLGTSGRLYEQYF
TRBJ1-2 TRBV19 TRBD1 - TGTGCCAGTAGGATGGGACAGGGGGCTGTCAACTATGGCTACACCTTC CASRMGQGAVNYGYTF
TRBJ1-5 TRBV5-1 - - TGCGCCAGCAGCCCCGGGGGAGTTAGCAATCAGCCCCAGCATTTT CASSPGGVSNQPQHF
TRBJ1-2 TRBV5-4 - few TGTGCCAGCAGCTTGATACAGAGTAACTATGGCTACACCTTC CASSLIQSNYGYTF
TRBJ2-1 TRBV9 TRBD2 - TGTGCCAGCAGCATAGGGAGCGGGGAAGCCTACAATGAGCAGTTCTTC CASSIGSGEAYNEQFF
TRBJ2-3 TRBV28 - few TGTGCCAGCAGTTTAAGGATAGGCGGGGCCATTTCCGTGGCAGATACGCAGTATTTT CASSLRIGGAISVADTQYF
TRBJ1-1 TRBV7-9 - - TGTGCCAGCAGCGCAGGGACTGAGAACACTGAAGCTTTCTTT CASSAGTENTEAFF
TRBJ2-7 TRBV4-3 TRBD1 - TGCGCCAGCAGCCAAGATTGGACAGGGGGGTTGGAGCAGTACTTC CASSQDWTGGLEQYF
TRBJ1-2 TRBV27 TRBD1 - TGTGCCGTAGGACAGGGGGCCTTTGGGGGCTACACCTTC CAVGQGAFGGYTF
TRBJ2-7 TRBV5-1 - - TGCGCCAGCAGCGTGCCGGGTTCGGACGAGCAGTACTTC CASSVPGSDEQYF
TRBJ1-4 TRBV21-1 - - TGTGCCAGCAGCCAGGGACAGACGCTAAGAACTAATGAAAAACTGTTTTTT CASSQGQTLRTNEKLFF
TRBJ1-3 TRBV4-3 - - TGCGCCAGCAGCCAAGAACAAGAGGCTGGAAACACCATATATTTT CASSQEQEAGNTIYF
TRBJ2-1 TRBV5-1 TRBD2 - TGCGCCAGCAGCCTAGCGGGGGCCCCCTACAATGAGCAGTTCTTC CASSLAGAPYNEQFF
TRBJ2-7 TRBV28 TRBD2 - TGTGCCAGCAGTCCGGGGACTAGCGGGAACTACGAGCAGTACTTC CASSPGTSGNYEQYF
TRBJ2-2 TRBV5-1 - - TGCGCCAGCAGCTTCGACGGAGAGGAGACCGGGGAGCTGTTTTTT CASSFDGEETGELFF
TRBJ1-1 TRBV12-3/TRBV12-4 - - TGTGCCAGCAGGTTGACAGGACGCACTGAAGCTTTCTTT CASRLTGRTEAFF
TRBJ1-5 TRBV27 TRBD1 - TGTGCCAGCAGCCCTGACAGGGGGGATAGCAATCAGCCCCAGCATTTT CASSPDRGDSNQPQHF
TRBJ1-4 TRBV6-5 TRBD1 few TGTGCCAGCAGTTACACCGGGACAGGGGGCGAAAAACTGTTTTTT CASSYTGTGGEKLFF
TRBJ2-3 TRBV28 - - TGTGCCAGCAGTCCACTAACTAGTACAGATACGCAGTATTTT CASSPLTSTDTQYF
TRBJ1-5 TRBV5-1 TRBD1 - TGCGCCAGCAGCGTGGACAGGTTCGATCAGCCCCAGCATTTT CASSVDRFDQPQHF
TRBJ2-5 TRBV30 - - TGTGCCTGGAGTGTACGGGTTTTAGAGACCCAGTACTTC CAWSVRVLETQYF
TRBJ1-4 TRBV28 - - TGTGCCAGCAGTCGCCTTCAGACAGACCCTAATGAAAAACTGTTTTTT CASSRLQTDPNEKLFF
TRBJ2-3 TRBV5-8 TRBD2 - TGTGCCAGCAGCTTGGCGGGAGGTTCCACAGATACGCAGTATTTT CASSLAGGSTDTQYF
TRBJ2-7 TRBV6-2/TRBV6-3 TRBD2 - TGTGCCAGCAGTTACTTCGCTAGCGGGGGAGACGAGCAGTACTTC CASSYFASGGDEQYF
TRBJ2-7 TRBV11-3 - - TGTGCCAGCAGCCGAGGGACAAACTCGCCCGAGCAGTACTTC CASSRGTNSPEQYF
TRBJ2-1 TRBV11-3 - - TGTGCCAGCAGCCAGGGCGGGACCTACAATGAGCAGTTCTTC CASSQGGTYNEQFF
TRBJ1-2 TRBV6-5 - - TGTGCCAGCAGTTTCATACAGGGCCCCTATGGCTACACCTTC CASSFIQGPYGYTF
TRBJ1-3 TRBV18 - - TGTGCCAGCTCACTCCGTTTTGACACCATATATTTT CASSLRFDTIYF
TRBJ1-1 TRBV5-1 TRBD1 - TGCGCCAGCAGGCCGACAGGGGGCGCGGGGAACACTGAAGCTTTCTTT CASRPTGGAGNTEAFF